This T cell receptor (beta chain) was sequenced in a study of T cells in localized non-small cell lung cancer. The germline V gene encodes CDR1 LGHNA and CDR2 YNFKEQ. V lost 2 bases and J 7 bases, leaving 11 bases between the germline ends. The CDR3 covers 13 residues. With respect to this clone: Its cognate antigen is unknown.

Clones were sequenced by immunoSEQ multiplex PCR, and TCRdb holds only the in-frame ones, with some missing. The data contain approximately 47,000 clones, roughly 86% of them singletons. Study-level findings and limits: Tumor samples were not multi-region, leaving intratumor heterogeneity unexcluded. Measurement of T cell clonality placed uninvolved adjacent lung highest, above the level in tumor. A median of about 58 of the top 100 tumor clones appeared in adjacent lung, which was paired and uninvolved. Higher adjacent-lung clonality was associated with shorter survival.

This TCR was sampled from a man between 40 and 70 years old with stage II lung adenocarcinoma. The specimen comprised PBMCs, sampled before any cancer treatment. The chain employs TRBV4-2 and TRBJ1-1; no reliable D call. CDR3 residues: CASSQSTVGEAFF. In nucleotides, the CDR3 is TGTGCCAGCAGCCAAAGTACGGTGGGTGAAGCTTTCTTT.